One sample yielded the 10 T cell receptor beta chains listed below, sequenced in a study of blood T cells in healthy people across ages (dated by TCRdb to the mid-2010s). The method behind the library was 5' RACE. Sequencing used an Illumina HiSeq 2500. A second PCR of about 6 to 12 cycles was performed with a sample-barcoded 5' primer and a J-beta primer mix. TCRdb handled the public reads itself, with Q25 trimming in fastp and clone calling in MiXCR, and kept productive beta chains. Each record represents a unique CDR3 protein, reported with the most common genes and DNA among its rows. The sample table records around 900,000 distinct CDR3 sequences; 25% to 30% of these occur just once. The biggest ten clones account for roughly a sixth of the sample. Source material: blood. These receptors were taken from a woman of 80 years or more in good health.

Comments on this clonotype: A much bigger clone sits one base away, suggesting this may be a read error. The chain links TRBV14 to TRBJ2-7; 7 nucleotides line up with TRBD2. The V segment lost 5 bases and the J segment 0 bases; nucleotides outside the gene matches: 7. From germline, CDR1 is SGHDN and CDR2 FVKESK. The CDR3 sequence is 15 residues long. For the CDR3, the DNA is TGTGCCAGCAGCTTTCTCGGGACTAACTCCTACGAGCAGTACTTC. Translation gives CASSFLGTNSYEQYF.

V and J are TRBV6-2 or TRBV6-3 and TRBJ1-1; tentatively, D is TRBD1 (5 bases). From germline, CDR1 is MNHEY and CDR2 SVGEGT. Trimming removed 7 bases at V and 6 bases at J, with 9 bases between. The length of the CDR3 is 11 residues. Written as DNA, the CDR3 is TGTGCCAGCACCATGGGGGCTGAAGCTTTCTTT. Protein: CASTMGAEAFF.

The V and J genes are TRBV7-2 and TRBJ2-3, with D tentatively TRBD1 (5 bases). The CDR3 covers 14 residues. V gave up 1 base and J gave up 5 bases, with 10 bases separating them. Germline V gene data show CDR1 as SGHTA and CDR2 as FQGNSA. CDR3 residues: CASSLGQTVDTQYF. The CDR3 DNA is TGTGCCAGCAGCTTAGGACAGACCGTAGATACGCAGTATTTT.

This chain connects TRBV2 to TRBJ1-2; D gene uncertain. V gave up 7 bases and J gave up 2 bases, with 8 bases separating them. This CDR3 has 12 residues. The germline gives CDR1 SNHLY, CDR2 FYNNEI. The CDR3 nucleotides are TGTGCCAGCAATGGTCGAAACTATGGCTACACCTTC. It yields the protein CASNGRNYGYTF.

The chain recombines TRBV13 with TRBJ1-1, with 8 bases lining up with TRBD1. The CDR3 is made up of 14 amino acids. J was trimmed by 6 bases and V by 5 bases; bases with no gene match: 8. Germline V gene lookup returns CDR1 PRHDT and CDR2 FYEKMQ (reference sequence). As DNA, the CDR3 is TGTGCCAGCAGCATCTTAGACAGGGGAGCTGAAGCTTTCTTT. This gives the protein CASSILDRGAEAFF.

Many counts were recorded for this clonotype. The J gene is TRBJ2-5, the V gene TRBV18, with TRBD1 identical over 9 bases. Germline CDR1 and CDR2: KGHSH and LQKENI. CDR3 length: 15 amino acids. With V trimmed by 8 bases and J by 5 bases, 12 bases remained unmatched. CDR3 amino acids: CASSPRDRGRETQYF. CDR3 in DNA: TGTGCCAGCAGTCCCCGCGACAGGGGGAGGGAGACCCAGTACTTC.

This clonotype occurred a few times. J is TRBJ2-5 and V is TRBV15, with 9 positions matching TRBD2. This CDR3 is 15 amino acids long. The germline V gene has CDR1 LNHNV and CDR2 YYDKDF (reference sequence). Trimming cost V 1 base and J 2 bases; bases outside gene matches: 2. The CDR3 DNA reads as TGTGCCACCAGCAGAGCTAGCGGGGTACAAGAGACCCAGTACTTC. It specifies CATSRASGVQETQYF.

The gene calls are TRBV7-2 and TRBJ2-3; perhaps TRBD2 as D (5 bases). The germline V gene has CDR1 SGHTA and CDR2 FQGNSA. The CDR3 length is 13 residues. V lost 1 base, J lost 14 bases, and 16 bases lay in between. The CDR3 nucleotides read TGTGCCAGCAGCTTAGGGGGAGTCGAAAAACTGTATTTT. It specifies CASSLGGVEKLYF.

This sequence joins TRBV5-5 and TRBJ1-4; no firm D call. The CDR3 runs 14 residues. V was trimmed by 0 bases and J by 8 bases, leaving 11 bases between them. Germline assignment: CDR1 SGHKS and CDR2 YYEKEE (reference sequence). Here the CDR3 reads CASSLDPGDEKLFF. DNA of the CDR3: TGTGCCAGCAGCTTGGACCCGGGAGACGAAAAACTGTTTTTT. Using reference TRBV5-5 and TRBJ1-4 for the parts outside the CDR3, the full variable domain is DAGVTQSPTHLIKTRGQQVTLRCSPISGHKSVSWYQQVLGQGPQFIFQYYEKEERGRGNFPDRFSARQFPNYSSELNVNALLLGDSALYLCASSLDPGDEKLFFGSGTQLSVL.

This clonotype was counted ten times or more. The rearrangement joins TRBV7-2 to TRBJ1-2; D may be TRBD1 (6 bases). CDR3 length: 13 residues. Deletions cut 0 bases from V and 4 bases from J, with 6 bases between. The germline V gene has CDR1 SGHTA and CDR2 FQGNSA. CDR3 bases: TGTGCCAGCAGCTTAGCCAGGGGCTATGGCTACACCTTC. Translating gives CASSLARGYGYTF.